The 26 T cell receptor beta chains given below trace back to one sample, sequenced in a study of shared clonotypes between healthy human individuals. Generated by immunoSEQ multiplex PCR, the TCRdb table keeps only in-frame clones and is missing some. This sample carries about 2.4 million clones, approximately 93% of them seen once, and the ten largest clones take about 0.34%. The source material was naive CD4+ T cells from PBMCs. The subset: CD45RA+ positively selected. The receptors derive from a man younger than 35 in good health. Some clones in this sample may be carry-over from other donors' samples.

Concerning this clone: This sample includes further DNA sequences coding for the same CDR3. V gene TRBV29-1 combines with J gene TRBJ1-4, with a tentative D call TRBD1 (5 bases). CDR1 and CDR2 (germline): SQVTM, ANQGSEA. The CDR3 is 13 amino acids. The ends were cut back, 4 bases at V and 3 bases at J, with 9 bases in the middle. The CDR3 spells CSVGGRANEKLFF. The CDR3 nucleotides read TGCAGCGTTGGCGGCAGGGCTAATGAAAAACTGTTTTTT.

CDR3 coding DNA: TGTGCCAGCAGCTTGGTACCCAGGGAGACCCAGTACTTC. Its protein product is CASSLVPRETQYF. The gene calls are TRBV5-6 and TRBJ2-5; D not certain. Trimming pared 0 bases from V and 5 bases from J, leaving 8 bases between. Germline V gene lookup returns CDR1 SGHDT and CDR2 YYEEEE. This CDR3 spans 13 amino acids.

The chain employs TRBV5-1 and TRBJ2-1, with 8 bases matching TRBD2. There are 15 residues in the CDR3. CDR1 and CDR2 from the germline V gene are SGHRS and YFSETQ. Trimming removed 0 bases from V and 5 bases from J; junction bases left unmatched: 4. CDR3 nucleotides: TGCGCCAGCAGCTTGGCCAGCGGGAGCCACAATGAGCAGTTCTTC. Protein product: CASSLASGSHNEQFF.

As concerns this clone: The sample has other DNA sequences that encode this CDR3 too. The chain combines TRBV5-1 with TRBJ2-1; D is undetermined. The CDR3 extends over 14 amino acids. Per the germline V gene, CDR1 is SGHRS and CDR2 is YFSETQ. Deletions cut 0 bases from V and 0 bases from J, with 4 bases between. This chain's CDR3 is CASSLAGSYNEQFF. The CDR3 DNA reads TGCGCCAGCAGCTTGGCCGGCTCCTACAATGAGCAGTTCTTC.

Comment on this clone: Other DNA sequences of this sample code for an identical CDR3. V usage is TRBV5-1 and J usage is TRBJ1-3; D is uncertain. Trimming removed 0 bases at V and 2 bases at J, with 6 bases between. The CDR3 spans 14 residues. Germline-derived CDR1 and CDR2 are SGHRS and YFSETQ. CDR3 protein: CASSLVGPGNTIYF. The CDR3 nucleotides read TGCGCCAGCAGCTTGGTGGGCCCTGGAAACACCATATATTTT.

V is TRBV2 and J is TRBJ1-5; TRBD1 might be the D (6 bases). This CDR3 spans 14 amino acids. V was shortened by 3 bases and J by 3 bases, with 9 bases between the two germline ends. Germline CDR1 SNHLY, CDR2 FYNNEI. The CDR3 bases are TGTGCCAGCAGTGACCGGACAGCCAATCAGCCCCAGCATTTT. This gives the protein CASSDRTANQPQHF.

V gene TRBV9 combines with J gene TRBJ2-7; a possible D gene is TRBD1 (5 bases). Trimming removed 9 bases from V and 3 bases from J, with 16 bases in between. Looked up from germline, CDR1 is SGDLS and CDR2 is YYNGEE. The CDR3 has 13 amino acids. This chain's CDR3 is CATHPGAVYEQYF. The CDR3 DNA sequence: TGTGCCACCCACCCTGGGGCGGTCTACGAGCAGTACTTC.

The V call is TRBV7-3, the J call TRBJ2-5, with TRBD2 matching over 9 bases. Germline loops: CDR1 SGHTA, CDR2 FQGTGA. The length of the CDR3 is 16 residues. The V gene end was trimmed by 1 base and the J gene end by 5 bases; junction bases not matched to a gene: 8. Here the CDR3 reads CASSLNGGLAKETQYF. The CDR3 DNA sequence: TGTGCCAGCAGCTTAAATGGCGGACTAGCGAAGGAGACCCAGTACTTC.

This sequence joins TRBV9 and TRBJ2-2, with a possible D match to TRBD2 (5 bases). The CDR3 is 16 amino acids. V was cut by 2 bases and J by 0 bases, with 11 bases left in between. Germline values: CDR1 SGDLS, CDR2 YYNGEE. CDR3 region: CASSVIANANTGELFF. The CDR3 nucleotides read TGTGCCAGCAGCGTTATAGCGAACGCGAACACCGGGGAGCTGTTTTTT. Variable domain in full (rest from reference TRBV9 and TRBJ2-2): DSGVTQTPKHLITATGQRVTLRCSPRSGDLSVYWYQQSLDQGLQFLIQYYNGEERAKGNILERFSAQQFPDLHSELNLSSLELGDSALYFCASSVIANANTGELFFGEGSRLTVL.

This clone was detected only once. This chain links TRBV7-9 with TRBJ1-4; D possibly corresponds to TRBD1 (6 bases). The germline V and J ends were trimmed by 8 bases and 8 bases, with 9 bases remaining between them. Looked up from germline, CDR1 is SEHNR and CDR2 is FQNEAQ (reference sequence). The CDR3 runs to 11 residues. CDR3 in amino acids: CASGGTEKLFF. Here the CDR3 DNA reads TGTGCCAGCGGAGGGACAGAAAAACTGTTTTTT.

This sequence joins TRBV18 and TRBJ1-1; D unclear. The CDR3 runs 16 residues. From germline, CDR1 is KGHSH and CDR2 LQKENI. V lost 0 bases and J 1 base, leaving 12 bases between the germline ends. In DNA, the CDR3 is TGTGCCAGCTCACCACCGATCGGCCTCCCGAACACTGAAGCTTTCTTT. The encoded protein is CASSPPIGLPNTEAFF.

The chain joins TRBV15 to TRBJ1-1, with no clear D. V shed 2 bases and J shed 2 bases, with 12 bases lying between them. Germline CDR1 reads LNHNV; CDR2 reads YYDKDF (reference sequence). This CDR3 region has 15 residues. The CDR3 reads CATSRSPTANTEAFF. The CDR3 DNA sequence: TGTGCCACCAGCAGATCACCTACAGCAAACACTGAAGCTTTCTTT.

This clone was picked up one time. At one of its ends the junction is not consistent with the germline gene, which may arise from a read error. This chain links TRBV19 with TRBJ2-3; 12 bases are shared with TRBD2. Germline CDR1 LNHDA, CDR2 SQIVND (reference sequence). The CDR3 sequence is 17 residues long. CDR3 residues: CATKPTSGSRSRLDSVF. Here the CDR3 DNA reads TGTGCCACCAAACCGACTAGCGGGAGTAGAAGCCGGCTAGACAGCGTGTTT. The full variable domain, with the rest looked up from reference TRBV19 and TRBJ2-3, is DGGITQSPKYLFRKEGQNVTLSCEQNLNHDAMYWYRQDPGQGLRLIYYSQIVNDFQKGDIAEGYSVSREKKESFPLTVTSAQKNPTAFYLCATKPTSGSRSRLDSVFGPGTRLTVL.

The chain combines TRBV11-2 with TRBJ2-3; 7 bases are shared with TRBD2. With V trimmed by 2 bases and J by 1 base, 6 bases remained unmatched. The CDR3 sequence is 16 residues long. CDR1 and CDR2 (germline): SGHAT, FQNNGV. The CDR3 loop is CASSLYLTSGTDTQYF. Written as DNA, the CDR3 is TGTGCCAGCAGCTTATATCTCACTAGCGGCACAGATACGCAGTATTTT.

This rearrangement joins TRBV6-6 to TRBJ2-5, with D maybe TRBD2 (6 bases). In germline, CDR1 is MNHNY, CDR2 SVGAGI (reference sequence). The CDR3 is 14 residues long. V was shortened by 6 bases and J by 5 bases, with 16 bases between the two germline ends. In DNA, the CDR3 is TGTGCCAGCAGCTACGGGACTCTTGGTGAGACCCAGTACTTC. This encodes CASSYGTLGETQYF.

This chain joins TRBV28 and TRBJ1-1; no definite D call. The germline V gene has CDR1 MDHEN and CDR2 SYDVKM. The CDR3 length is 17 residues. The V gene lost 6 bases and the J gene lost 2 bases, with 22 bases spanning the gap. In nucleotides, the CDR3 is TGTGCCAGCAGGGTTAGGGTGCGAGGGCAGATAAACACTGAAGCTTTCTTT. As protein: CASRVRVRGQINTEAFF.

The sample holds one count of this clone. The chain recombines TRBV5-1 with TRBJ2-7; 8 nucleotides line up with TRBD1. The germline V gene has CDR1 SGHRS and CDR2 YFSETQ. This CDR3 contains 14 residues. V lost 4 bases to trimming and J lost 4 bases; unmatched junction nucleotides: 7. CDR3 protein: CASSASGGTYEQYF. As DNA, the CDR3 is TGCGCCAGCAGCGCTTCAGGGGGCACTTACGAGCAGTACTTC.

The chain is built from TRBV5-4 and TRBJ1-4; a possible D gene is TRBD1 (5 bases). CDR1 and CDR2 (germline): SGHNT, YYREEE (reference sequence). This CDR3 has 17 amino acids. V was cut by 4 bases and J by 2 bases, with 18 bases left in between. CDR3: CASSRTPGGGTNEKLFF. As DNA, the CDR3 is TGTGCCAGCAGCCGAACCCCTGGGGGAGGGACTAATGAAAAACTGTTTTTT.

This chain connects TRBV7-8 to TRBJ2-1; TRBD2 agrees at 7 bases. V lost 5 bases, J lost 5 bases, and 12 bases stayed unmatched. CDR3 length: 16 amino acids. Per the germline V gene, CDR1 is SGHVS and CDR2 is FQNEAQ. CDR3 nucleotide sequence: TGTGCCAGCAGCCTACGAATTGGCGGGAGCCACAATGAGCAGTTCTTC. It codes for CASSLRIGGSHNEQFF.

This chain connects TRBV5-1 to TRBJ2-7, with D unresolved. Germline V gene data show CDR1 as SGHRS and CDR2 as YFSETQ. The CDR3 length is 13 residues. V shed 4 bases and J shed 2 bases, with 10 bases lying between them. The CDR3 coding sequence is TGCGCCAGCAGCCCGTGGAGTCCCTACGAGCAGTACTTC. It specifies CASSPWSPYEQYF.

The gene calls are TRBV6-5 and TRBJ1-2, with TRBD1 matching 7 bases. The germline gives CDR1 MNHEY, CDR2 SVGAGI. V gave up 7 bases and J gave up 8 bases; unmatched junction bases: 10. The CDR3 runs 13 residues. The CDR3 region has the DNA TGTGCCAGCATTACATACAGGGGCGGCGGCTACACCTTC. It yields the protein CASITYRGGGYTF.

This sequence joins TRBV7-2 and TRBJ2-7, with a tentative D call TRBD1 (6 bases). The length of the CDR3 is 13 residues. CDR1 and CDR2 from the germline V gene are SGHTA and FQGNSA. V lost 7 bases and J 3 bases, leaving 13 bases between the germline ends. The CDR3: CASIPLTGYEQYF. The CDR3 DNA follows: TGTGCCAGCATCCCATTGACAGGCTACGAGCAGTACTTC.

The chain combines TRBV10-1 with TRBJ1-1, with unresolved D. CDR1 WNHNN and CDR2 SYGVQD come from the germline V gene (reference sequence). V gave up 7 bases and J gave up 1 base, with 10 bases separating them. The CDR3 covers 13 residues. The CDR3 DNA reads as TGCGCCAGCACCGCGGACGAGAACACTGAAGCTTTCTTT. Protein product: CASTADENTEAFF.

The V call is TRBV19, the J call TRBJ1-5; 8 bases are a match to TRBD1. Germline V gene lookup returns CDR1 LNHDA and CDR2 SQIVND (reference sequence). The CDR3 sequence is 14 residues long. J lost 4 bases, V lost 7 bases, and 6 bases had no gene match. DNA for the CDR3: TGTGCCAGTAATGGACAGGGCCGAAATCAGCCCCAGCATTTT. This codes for CASNGQGRNQPQHF.

CDR3: CASSVLSSDEQFF. CDR3 bases: TGTGCCAGCAGCGTTCTATCCAGCGATGAGCAGTTCTTC. This chain links TRBV9 with TRBJ2-1; D uncertain. Germline loops: CDR1 SGDLS, CDR2 YYNGEE. Trimming cost V 2 bases and J 8 bases, with 11 bases left between them. This CDR3 spans 13 amino acids.

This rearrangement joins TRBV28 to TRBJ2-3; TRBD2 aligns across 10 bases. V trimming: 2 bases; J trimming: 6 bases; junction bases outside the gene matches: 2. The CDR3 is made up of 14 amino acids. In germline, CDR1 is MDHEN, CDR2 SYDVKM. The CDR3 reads CASSLSSGRDTQYF. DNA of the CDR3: TGTGCCAGCAGTTTAAGTAGCGGGAGGGATACGCAGTATTTT. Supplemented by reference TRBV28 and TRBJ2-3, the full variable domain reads DVKVTQSSRYLVKRTGEKVFLECVQDMDHENMFWYRQDPGLGLRLIYFSYDVKMKEKGDIPEGYSVSREKKERFSLILESASTNQTSMYLCASSLSSGRDTQYFGPGTRLTVL.